This record covers a single TCR beta chain. The data belong to a study of control samples from healthy donors and cancer patients. Here immunoSEQ multiplex PCR was the method, and the copy in TCRdb shows in-frame clones only, minus some. The sample lists around 180,000 clones, about 91% occurring once. Germline-derived CDR1 and CDR2 are MNHNS and SASEGT. Losses at the gene ends were 1 base for V and 2 bases for J; bases not matched to a gene: 17. The CDR3 has 20 amino acids. The chain has TRBV6-1 and TRBJ2-3, with 8 bases that match TRBD2. The sequencing sample was made of blood. This sequence originates from a middle-aged woman in good health. The CDR3 DNA follows: TGTGCCAGCAGTGAAGTGACGTGGGCGGGGGGCTTTACTAACACAGATACGCAGTATTTT. Translating gives CASSEVTWAGGFTNTDTQYF.